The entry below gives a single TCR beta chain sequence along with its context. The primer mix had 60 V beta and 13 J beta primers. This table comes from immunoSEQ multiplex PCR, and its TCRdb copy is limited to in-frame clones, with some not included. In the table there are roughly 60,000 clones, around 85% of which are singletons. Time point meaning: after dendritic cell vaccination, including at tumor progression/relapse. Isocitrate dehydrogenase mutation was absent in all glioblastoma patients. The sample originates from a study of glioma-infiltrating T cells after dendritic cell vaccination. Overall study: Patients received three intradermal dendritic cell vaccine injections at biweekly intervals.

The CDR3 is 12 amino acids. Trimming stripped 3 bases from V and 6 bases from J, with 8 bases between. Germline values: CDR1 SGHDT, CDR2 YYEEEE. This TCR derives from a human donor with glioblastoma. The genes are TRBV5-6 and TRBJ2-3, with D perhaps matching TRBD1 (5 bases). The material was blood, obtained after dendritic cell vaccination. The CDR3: CASSWGFDTQYF. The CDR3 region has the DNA TGTGCCAGCAGCTGGGGCTTCGATACGCAGTATTTT. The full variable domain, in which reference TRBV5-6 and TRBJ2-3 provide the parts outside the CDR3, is DAGVTQSPTHLIKTRGQQVTLRCSPKSGHDTVSWYQQALGQGPQFIFQYYEEEERQRGNFPDRFSGHQFPNYSSELNVNALLLGDSALYLCASSWGFDTQYFGPGTRLTVL.